The TCR beta chain under discussion was sequenced for a study of T-cell reconstitution after alpha-beta-depleted transplantation in children. The study's findings and limits: Reported findings indicate that, about two months after transplant, alpha-beta T cells came from several hundred expanded clones, which were derived from non-depleted graft cells. Most T-cell counts and diversity one year after the transplant came from T cells that were newly produced. Surviving thymic progenitors and recipient T cells were the source of high TCRbeta diversity at day 60 in some patients.

This CDR3 is 14 amino acids long. Trimming cost V 5 bases and J 5 bases; bases outside gene matches: 4. Germline CDR1 reads SGHTA; CDR2 reads FQGNSA. A remark on this clonotype: Its antigen remains unidentified.

For TCRbeta, the library was prepared with unique molecular identifiers. TCRdb re-analysed the PCR reads in MiXCR, keeping a single row per CDR3 protein. The sample records 450,000 to 550,000 distinct CDR3 sequences, 9.5% to 12% being singletons. The rearrangement joins TRBV7-2 to TRBJ1-4; 8 bases match TRBD1. Sample: PBMCs, mostly from graft donor cells, taken 180 days after TCRalphabeta/CD19-depleted stem cell transplant. This TCR came from a female patient aged 2-9 years who had a stem cell transplant for aplastic anemia, so the T cells may come from the graft donor. The CDR3 region is CASSRQGRNEKLFF. The CDR3, as DNA: TGTGCCAGCAGCCGACAGGGGAGGAATGAAAAACTGTTTTTT.